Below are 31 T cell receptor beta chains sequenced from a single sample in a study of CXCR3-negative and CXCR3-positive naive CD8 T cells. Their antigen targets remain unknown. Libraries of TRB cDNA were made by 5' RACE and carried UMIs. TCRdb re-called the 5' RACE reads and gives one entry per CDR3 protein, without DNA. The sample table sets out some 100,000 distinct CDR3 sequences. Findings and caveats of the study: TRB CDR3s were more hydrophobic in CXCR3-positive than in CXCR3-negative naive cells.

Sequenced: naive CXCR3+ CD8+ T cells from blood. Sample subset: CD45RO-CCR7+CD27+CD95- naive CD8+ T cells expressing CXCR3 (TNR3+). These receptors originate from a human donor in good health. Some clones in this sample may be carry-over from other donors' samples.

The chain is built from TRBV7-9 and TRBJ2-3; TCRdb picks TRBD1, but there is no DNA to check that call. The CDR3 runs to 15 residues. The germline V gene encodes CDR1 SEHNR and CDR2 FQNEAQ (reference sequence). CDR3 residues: CASSLRLGVTDTQYF. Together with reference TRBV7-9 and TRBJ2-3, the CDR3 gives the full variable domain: DTGVSQNPRHKITKRGQNVTFRCDPISEHNRLYWYRQTLGQGPEFLTYFQNEAQLEKSRLLSDRFSAERPKGSFSTLEIQRTEQGDSAMYLCASSLRLGVTDTQYFGPGTRLTVL.

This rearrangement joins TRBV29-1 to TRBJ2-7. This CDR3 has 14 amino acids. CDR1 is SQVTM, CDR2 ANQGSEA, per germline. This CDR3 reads CSVVQGRGSYEQYF.

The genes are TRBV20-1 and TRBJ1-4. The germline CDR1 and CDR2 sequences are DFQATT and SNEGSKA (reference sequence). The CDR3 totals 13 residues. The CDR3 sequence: CSASSDSPEKLFF.

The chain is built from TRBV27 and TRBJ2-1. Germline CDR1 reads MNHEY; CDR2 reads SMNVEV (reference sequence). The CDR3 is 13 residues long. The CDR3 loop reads CASSLTVDYEQFF.

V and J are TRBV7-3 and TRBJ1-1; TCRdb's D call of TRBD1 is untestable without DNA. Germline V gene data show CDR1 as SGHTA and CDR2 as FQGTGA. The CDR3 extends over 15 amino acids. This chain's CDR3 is CASSLWTGGGTEAFF.

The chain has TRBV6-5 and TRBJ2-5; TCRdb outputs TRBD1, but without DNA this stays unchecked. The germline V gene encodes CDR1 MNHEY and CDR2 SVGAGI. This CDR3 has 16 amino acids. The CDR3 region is CASSYPGDRGRETQYF.

The chain's CDR3 is CSVSEPSTDTQYF. The V and J genes are TRBV29-1 and TRBJ2-3. In germline, CDR1 is SQVTM, CDR2 ANQGSEA. This CDR3 has 13 amino acids.

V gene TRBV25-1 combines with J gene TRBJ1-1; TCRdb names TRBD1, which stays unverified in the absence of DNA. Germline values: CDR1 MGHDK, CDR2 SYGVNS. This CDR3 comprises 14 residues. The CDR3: CASSELLQGPEAFF.

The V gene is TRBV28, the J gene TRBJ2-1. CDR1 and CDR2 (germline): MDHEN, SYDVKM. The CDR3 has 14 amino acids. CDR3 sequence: CASQTSRSYNEQFF. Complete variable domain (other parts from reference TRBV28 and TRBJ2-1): DVKVTQSSRYLVKRTGEKVFLECVQDMDHENMFWYRQDPGLGLRLIYFSYDVKMKEKGDIPEGYSVSREKKERFSLILESASTNQTSMYLCASQTSRSYNEQFFGPGTRLTVL.

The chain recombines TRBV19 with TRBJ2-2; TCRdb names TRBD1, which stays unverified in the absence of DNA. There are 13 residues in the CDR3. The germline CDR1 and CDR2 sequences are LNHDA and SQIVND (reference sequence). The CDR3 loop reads CASNHGGAGELFF.

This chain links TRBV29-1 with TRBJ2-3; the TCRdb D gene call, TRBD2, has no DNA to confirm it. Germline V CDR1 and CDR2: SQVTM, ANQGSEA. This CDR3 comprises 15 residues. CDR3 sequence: CSATTVGLTTDTQYF.

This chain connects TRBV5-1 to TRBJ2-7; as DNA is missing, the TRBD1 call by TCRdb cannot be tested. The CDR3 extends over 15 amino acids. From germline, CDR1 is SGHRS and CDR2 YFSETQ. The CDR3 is CASSLGQGQGVEQYF.

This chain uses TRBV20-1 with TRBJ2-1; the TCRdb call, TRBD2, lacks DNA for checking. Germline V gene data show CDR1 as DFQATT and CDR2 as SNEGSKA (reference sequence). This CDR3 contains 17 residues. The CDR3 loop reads CSARKFYGGPTYNEQFF.

The CDR3 is CASSESGGSGEKLFF. The V gene is TRBV5-1, the J gene TRBJ1-4; as DNA is missing, the TRBD1 call by TCRdb cannot be tested. The CDR3 contains 15 residues. CDR1 SGHRS and CDR2 YFSETQ come from the germline V gene.

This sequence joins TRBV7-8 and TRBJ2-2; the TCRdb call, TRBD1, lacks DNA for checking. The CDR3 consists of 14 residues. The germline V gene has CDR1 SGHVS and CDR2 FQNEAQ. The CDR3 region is CASRDSRNTGELFF.

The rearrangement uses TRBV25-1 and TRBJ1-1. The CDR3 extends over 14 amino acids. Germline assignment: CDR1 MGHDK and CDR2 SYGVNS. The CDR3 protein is CASSELYRDTEAFF.

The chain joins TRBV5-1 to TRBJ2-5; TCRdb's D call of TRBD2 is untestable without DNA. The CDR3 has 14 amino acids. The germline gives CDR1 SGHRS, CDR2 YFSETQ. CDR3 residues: CASSLTSGAETQYF.

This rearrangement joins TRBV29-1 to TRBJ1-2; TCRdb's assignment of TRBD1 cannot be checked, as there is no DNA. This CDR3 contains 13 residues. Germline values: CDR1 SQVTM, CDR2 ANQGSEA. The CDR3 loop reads CSAVGQGVYGYTF.

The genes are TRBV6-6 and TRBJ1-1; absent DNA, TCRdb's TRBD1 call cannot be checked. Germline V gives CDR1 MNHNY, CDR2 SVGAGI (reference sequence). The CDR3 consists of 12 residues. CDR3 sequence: CASSAGTGEAFF.

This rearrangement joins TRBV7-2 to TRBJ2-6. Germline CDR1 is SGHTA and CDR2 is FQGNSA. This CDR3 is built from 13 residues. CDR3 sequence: CALRESGANVLTF.

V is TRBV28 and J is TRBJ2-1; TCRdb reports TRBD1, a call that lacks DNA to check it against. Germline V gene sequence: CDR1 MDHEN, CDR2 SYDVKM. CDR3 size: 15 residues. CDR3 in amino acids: CASSSLGTAYNEQFF.

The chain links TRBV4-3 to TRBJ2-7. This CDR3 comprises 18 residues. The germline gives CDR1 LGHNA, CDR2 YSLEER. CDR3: CASSQDLVLTSLAYEQYF.

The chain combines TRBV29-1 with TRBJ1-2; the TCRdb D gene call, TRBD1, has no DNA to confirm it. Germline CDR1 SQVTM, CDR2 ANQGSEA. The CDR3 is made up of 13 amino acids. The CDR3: CSVEAQGAEGYTF.

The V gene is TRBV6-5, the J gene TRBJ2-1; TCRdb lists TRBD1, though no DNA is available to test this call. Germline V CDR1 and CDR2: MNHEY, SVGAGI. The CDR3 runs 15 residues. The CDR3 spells CASRITGAYYNEQFF.

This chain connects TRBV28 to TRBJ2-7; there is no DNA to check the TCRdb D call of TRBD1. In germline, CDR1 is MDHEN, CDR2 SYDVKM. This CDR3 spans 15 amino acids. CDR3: CASSFRGSRAYEQYF.

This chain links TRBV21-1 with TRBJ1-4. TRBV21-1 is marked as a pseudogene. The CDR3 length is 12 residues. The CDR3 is CASSKAPEKLFF.

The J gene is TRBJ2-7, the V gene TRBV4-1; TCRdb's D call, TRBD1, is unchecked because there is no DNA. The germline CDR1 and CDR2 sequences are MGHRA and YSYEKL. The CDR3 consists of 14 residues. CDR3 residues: CASSQGLATGEQYF.

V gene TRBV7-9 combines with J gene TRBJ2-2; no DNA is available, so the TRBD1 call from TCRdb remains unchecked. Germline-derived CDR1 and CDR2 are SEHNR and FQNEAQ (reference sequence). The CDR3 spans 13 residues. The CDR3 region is CASSHKTGAELFF.

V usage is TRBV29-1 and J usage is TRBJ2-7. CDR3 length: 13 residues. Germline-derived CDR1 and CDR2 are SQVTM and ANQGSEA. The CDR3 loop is CSVEMPGSYEQYF.

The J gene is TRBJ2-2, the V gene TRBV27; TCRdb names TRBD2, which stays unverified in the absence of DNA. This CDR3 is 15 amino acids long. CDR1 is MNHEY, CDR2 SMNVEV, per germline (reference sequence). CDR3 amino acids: CASSRWTSGPGELFF.

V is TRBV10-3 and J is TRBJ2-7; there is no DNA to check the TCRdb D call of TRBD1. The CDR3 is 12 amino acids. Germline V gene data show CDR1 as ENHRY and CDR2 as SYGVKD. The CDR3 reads CAIGLGGYEQYF.